The subject of this entry is one T cell receptor beta chain. Its specificity is unknown. This record belongs to a study of CD8 T cells in ankylosing spondylitis. General study results and limits: Significant enrichment of disease-linked clones was reportedly seen in matched ankylosing spondylitis synovial fluid. Clones linked to the disease showed a CD8+ phenotype. They occurred at relatively low frequencies in peripheral blood. A TCR beta motif of fewer than ten highly homologous variants seemed to mark ankylosing spondylitis blood. Before this, some motif variants had been reported in reactive arthritis synovial fluid and blood.

With 5 bases removed from V and 8 bases from J, the gap between germline ends came to 19 bases. The length of the CDR3 is 15 residues. In germline, CDR1 is KGHSH, CDR2 LQKENI. Quantitative 5'-RACE with molecular barcodes generated TCR beta libraries. TCRdb fed the 5' RACE reads into MiXCR, producing one record per CDR3 protein. The data contain some 400,000 distinct CDR3 sequences, around 24% of them seen just once; the ten biggest clones take up about a sixth. The sample taken for sequencing was blood, either unsorted or a sorted T cell fraction (not recorded which). This TCR was recovered from a male donor with ankylosing spondylitis. This chain links TRBV18 with TRBJ2-1, with TRBD2 as a possible D gene (6 bases). CDR3 nucleotide sequence: TGTGCCAGCTCAGCGGTGCGGGATGGGGCGTATGAGCAGTTCTTC. Protein product: CASSAVRDGAYEQFF.